This is a list of T cell receptor beta chains from one sample in a study of shared clonotypes between healthy human individuals. The repertoire was sequenced with immunoSEQ multiplex PCR; TCRdb's copy has only in-frame clones and lacks some. Of 2 million to 2.5 million clones listed, about 94% are singletons. The sample comprised naive CD8+ T cells sorted from blood. Receptors were obtained from a man aged 18 to 35 in good health. Both conserved end residues are trimmed from each CDR3.

V gene	J gene	CDR3 protein
TRBV9	TRBJ2-3	ASSVSGLTDTQY
TRBV19	TRBJ1-1	ASRTSLGNTEAF
TRBV9	TRBJ2-7	ASSVEAGPQY
TRBV13	TRBJ1-1	ASSSRVVGTAEAF
TRBV6-1	TRBJ1-5	AKSRDRGTYQPQH
TRBV2	TRBJ2-7	ASSERGHLSTYEQY
TRBV6-5	TRBJ1-1	ASSDPTVKEAF
TRBV27	TRBJ2-7	ASSRGLNHEQY
TRBV10-3	TRBJ2-1	AISGAGTYNEQF
TRBV5-6	TRBJ1-1	ASSPGPSTEAF
TRBV6-4	TRBJ2-5	ASSDSISYGRQETQY
TRBV4-1	TRBJ2-3	ASSHPAGNTQY
TRBV7-6	TRBJ2-5	ASSLELAGSETQY
TRBV13	TRBJ2-2	ASSQSWLDGELF
TRBV2	TRBJ1-4	AFLLGFGEKLF
TRBV9	TRBJ2-7	ASSVAGGSNNEQY
TRBV6-6	TRBJ2-3	ASSALAGSSTDTQY
TRBV9	TRBJ1-2	ASSATIGQGAINYGYT
TRBV7-3	TRBJ2-1	ASSLGLAGVYNEQF
TRBV5-1	TRBJ2-7	ARRRDRAGEQY
TRBV7-9	TRBJ2-7	ASSLALGQGITYEQY
TRBV12-5	TRBJ1-1	ASGLVRGGLEAF
TRBV11-2	TRBJ2-5	ASSEEGETQY
TRBV6-1	TRBJ1-3	ASSDVTASDTIY
TRBV6-5	TRBJ2-3	ASSYFNSGDTQY
TRBV10-1	TRBJ2-7	ASSGQGVGYEQY
TRBV19	TRBJ1-5	ATTAPDGTDFNQPQH
TRBV4-1	TRBJ1-1	ASSRQYKQEWVTEAF
TRBV18	TRBJ1-1	ASSPPGTEAF
TRBV27	TRBJ1-1	ASSPSWDTTEAF
TRBV5-1	TRBJ1-4	ASSPGTGGPPHEALF
TRBV25-1	TRBJ2-5	ASSELETEETQY
TRBV5-1	TRBJ2-7	ASSLWGRGSYEQY
TRBV15	TRBJ2-7	ATSRPREGTGYEQY
TRBV2	TRBJ2-5	ASSEVGGETQY
TRBV19	TRBJ2-6	ASSMGQGDSGANVLT
TRBV27	TRBJ2-7	ASKVAHGVEQY
TRBV7-9	TRBJ2-3	ASSLVGLAGGLWTDTQY
TRBV19	TRBJ1-5	ASSIPWTLYSNQPQH
TRBV4-3	TRBJ2-1	ASSQDSTSRDEQF
TRBV30	TRBJ2-7	AWSPDGVYEQY